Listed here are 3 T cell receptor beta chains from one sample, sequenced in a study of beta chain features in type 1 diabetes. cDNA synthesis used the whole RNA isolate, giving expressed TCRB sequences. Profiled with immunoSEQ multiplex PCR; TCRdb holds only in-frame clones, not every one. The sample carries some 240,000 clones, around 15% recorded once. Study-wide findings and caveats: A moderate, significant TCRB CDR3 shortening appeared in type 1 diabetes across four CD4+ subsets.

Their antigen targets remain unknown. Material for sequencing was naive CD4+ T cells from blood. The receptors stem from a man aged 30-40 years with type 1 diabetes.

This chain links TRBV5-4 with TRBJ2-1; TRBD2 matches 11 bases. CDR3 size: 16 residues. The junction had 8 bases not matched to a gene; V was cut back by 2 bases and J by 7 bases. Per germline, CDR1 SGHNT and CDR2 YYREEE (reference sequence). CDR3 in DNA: TGTGCCAGCAGCTTCTCTGTCCTAGCGGGGGGAAATGAGCAGTTCTTC. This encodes CASSFSVLAGGNEQFF.

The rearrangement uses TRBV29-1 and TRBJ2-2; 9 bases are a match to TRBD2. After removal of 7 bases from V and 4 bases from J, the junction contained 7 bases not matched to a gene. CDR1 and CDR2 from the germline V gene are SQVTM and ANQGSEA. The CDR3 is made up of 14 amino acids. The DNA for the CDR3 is TGCAGCGCGAGCGGGAGGTTGAGCACCGGGGAGCTGTTTTTT. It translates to CSASGRLSTGELFF.

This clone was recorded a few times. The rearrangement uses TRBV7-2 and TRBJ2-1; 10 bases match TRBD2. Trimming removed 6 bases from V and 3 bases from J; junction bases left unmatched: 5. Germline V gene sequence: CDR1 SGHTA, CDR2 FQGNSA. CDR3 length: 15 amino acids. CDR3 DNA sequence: TGTGCCAGCAGTCTAGCGGGAGCCATCTACAATGAGCAGTTCTTC. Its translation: CASSLAGAIYNEQFF.